The 5 T cell receptor beta chains in this list originate from one sample, sequenced in a study of response to subunit inactivated influenza vaccine. From the RT-PCR reads, TCRdb called clonotypes with MiXCR, one entry per CDR3 protein. The repertoire includes about 570,000 distinct CDR3 sequences, about 11% of them detected once, and approximately 10% sits in the top ten. These records were also assigned to another study, of T cells expressing NK-cell markers. As that study records: The TCR beta cDNA came from 5'RACE template switching with UMIs.

The sample here was PBMCs from blood, taken on the day of vaccination. Every receptor here comes from a man in his forties or fifties who received an inactivated influenza vaccine.

This clonotype was seen a handful of times. The genes are TRBV12-3 or TRBV12-4 and TRBJ2-3; maybe TRBD2 (6 bases). V was clipped by 7 bases and J by 2 bases, with 16 bases between them. This CDR3 region has 15 residues. The CDR3 DNA reads TGTGCCAGCACCCGTTGGCGGGATTCCACAGATACGCAGTATTTT. This codes for CASTRWRDSTDTQYF.

This sequence joins TRBV6-5 and TRBJ2-2; a weak D match, TRBD1 (5 bases). Germline values: CDR1 MNHEY, CDR2 SVGAGI. Trimming stripped 3 bases from V and 4 bases from J, with 18 bases between. There are 17 residues in the CDR3. The CDR3 coding sequence is TGTGCCAGCAGTTATATCGGACACCGAGATAGCACCGGGGAGCTGTTTTTT. Its translation is CASSYIGHRDSTGELFF.

The chain uses TRBV7-2 and TRBJ2-2; 8 positions agree with TRBD1. CDR1 and CDR2 (germline): SGHTA, FQGNSA. There are 17 residues in the CDR3. Unmatched junction bases numbered 15, after V lost 8 bases and J lost 4 bases. The CDR3 region has the DNA TGTGCCAGCGTACGGGGCCGTGACAGGGGCGTCACCGGGGAGCTGTTTTTT. It yields the protein CASVRGRDRGVTGELFF.

This clonotype was observed a few times. The chain joins TRBV6-5 to TRBJ2-2, with D perhaps assigned TRBD1 or TRBD2 (5 bases each). Trimming cost V 0 bases and J 5 bases, with 16 bases left between them. There are 17 residues in the CDR3. Germline CDR1 reads MNHEY; CDR2 reads SVGAGI. In DNA form, the CDR3 reads TGTGCCAGCAGTTACTCGATCCTGGGGGAAAGAACCGGGGAGCTGTTTTTT. Its protein product is CASSYSILGERTGELFF.

This rearrangement joins TRBV10-3 to TRBJ2-2, with 7 nucleotides matching TRBD2. Germline assignment: CDR1 ENHRY and CDR2 SYGVKD. This CDR3 has 16 amino acids. With 3 bases clipped from V and 3 bases from J, the junction kept 7 bases outside the gene matches. In nucleotides, the CDR3 is TGTGCCATCAGTGACTACCGGGGGGAGGACACCGGGGAGCTGTTTTTT. It specifies CAISDYRGEDTGELFF.